These 2 T cell receptor beta chains were all obtained from the same sample, sequenced in a study of vaccination and CD4 T cells after COVID-19. Treatment in this sample: roughly 11-day PBMC culture with coronavirus spike peptide pools or control peptides (ViraFEST assay). Their recognized antigens are unknown. The Oncomine TCR Beta short-read assay generated sequence data from the DNA of cultured CD4+ T cells. TCRdb called the PCR reads again in MiXCR, with one record for every CDR3 protein. Of over 10,000 distinct CDR3 sequences listed, roughly 43% are singletons. Sequenced sample: CD4+ T cells from blood, cultured in vitro. These receptors were obtained from a human donor who had recovered from COVID-19.

Comment on this clonotype: A junction boundary mismatches the germline segment, possibly from a read error. This chain links TRBV5-6 with TRBJ1-1, with D hard to call. CDR1 is SGHDT, CDR2 YYEEEE, per germline. The CDR3 runs 14 residues. The CDR3: CASSLERVNPEAFF. CDR3 sequence (DNA): TGTGCCAGCAGCTTGGAGAGAGTGAACCCTGAAGCTTTCTTT. Full variable domain (remainder filled in from reference TRBV5-6 and TRBJ1-1): DAGVTQSPTHLIKTRGQQVTLRCSPKSGHDTVSWYQQALGQGPQFIFQYYEEEERQRGNFPDRFSGHQFPNYSSELNVNALLLGDSALYLCASSLERVNPEAFFGQGTRLTVV.

The gene calls are TRBV27 and TRBJ1-4; D gene uncertain. V was shortened by 2 bases and J by 3 bases, with 10 bases between the two germline ends. This CDR3 comprises 15 residues. Germline values: CDR1 MNHEY, CDR2 SMNVEV (reference sequence). The CDR3 spells CASSLRQPANEKLFF. CDR3 nucleotides: TGTGCCAGCAGTTTACGGCAACCAGCTAATGAAAAACTGTTTTTT. The full variable domain, its missing parts supplied by reference TRBV27 and TRBJ1-4, is EAQVTQNPRYLITVTGKKLTVTCSQNMNHEYMSWYRQDPGLGLRQIYYSMNVEVTDKGDVPEGYKVSRKEKRNFPLILESPSPNQTSLYFCASSLRQPANEKLFFGSGTQLSVL.